Listed below are T cell receptor beta chains from one sample, sequenced in a study of blood T cell repertoires in COVID-19. Assay used: immunoSEQ multiplex PCR; TCRdb lists only in-frame clones, some missing. The table shows about 150,000 clones, with roughly 71% occurring only once. The sample taken for sequencing was peripheral blood. The receptors derive from a woman older than 75 with acute or convalescent COVID-19. Each CDR3 is given without its conserved first and last residue. Clone size, where shown, is once, few, many, or a class for clones that have expanded.

clone size	CDR3 length	V gene	CDR3 protein
few	13	TRBV6-1	ASSEVWGGTYEQY
.	10	TRBV12-3/TRBV12-4	ASSLSGQGAF
few	15	TRBV7-3	ASSLMTLAGNNYGYT
.	13	TRBV6-5	ASRRTGPFSEKLF
.	13	TRBV30	AYSPGTRVPNEQF
.	10	TRBV4-3	ASSLDRSEQF
.	11	TRBV19	ASSMAGTDTQY
.	11	TRBV20-1	SASFYSTDEQF
.	13	TRBV19	ASSIRGRGNTEAF
.	15	TRBV4-2	ASSQDPTSGGGNEQF
.	13	TRBV7-3	ASSLTGVFNSPLH
.	12	TRBV5-1	ASREGAAKNIQY
.	13	TRBV5-1	ASIPGQGAGETQY
.	14	TRBV18	ASSPPQGVNTGELF